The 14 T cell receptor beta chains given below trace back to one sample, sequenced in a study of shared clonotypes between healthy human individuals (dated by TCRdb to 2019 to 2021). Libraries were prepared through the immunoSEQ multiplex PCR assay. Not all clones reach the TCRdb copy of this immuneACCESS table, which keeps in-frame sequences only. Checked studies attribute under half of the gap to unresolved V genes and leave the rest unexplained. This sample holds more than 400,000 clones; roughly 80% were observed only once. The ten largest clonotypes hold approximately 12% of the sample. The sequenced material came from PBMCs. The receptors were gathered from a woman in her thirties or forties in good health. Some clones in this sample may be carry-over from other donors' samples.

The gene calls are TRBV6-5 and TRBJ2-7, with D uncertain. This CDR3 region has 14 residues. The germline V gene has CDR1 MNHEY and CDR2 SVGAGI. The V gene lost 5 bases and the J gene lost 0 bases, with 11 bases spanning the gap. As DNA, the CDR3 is TGTGCCAGCAGTCTCCGTGAGAGCTCCTACGAGCAGTACTTC. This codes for CASSLRESSYEQYF.

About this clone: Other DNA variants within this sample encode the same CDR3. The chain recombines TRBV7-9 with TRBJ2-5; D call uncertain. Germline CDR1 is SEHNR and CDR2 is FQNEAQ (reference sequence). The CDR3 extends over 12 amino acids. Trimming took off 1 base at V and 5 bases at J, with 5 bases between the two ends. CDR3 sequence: CASSLVGETQYF. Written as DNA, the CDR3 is TGTGCCAGCAGCTTAGTTGGGGAGACCCAGTACTTC.

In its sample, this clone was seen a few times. The CDR3 DNA is TGTGCCAGTAGTAGGGCGGGACGGAGTGGAGAGCCCCAGCATTTT. Protein sequence: CASSRAGRSGEPQHF. V and J are TRBV19 and TRBJ1-5, with TRBD1 as a possible D gene (5 bases). Germline V lookup: CDR1 LNHDA, CDR2 SQIVND (reference sequence). The CDR3 is made up of 15 amino acids. Trimming took 4 bases from V and 8 from J, leaving 18 bases between them.

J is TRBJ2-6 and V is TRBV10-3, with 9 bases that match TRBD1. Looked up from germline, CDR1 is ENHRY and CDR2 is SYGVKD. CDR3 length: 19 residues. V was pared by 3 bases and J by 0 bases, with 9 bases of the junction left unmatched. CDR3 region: CAISERGGQGYSGANVLTF. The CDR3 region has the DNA TGTGCCATCAGTGAAAGGGGGGGACAGGGTTACTCTGGGGCCAACGTCCTGACTTTC.

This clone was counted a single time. CDR3 nucleotides: TGTGCCAGCAGTTACTCGCGGACTCAGGCTGAAGCTTTCTTT. Encoded protein: CASSYSRTQAEAFF. The chain joins TRBV6-6 to TRBJ1-1, with D unresolved. The V gene's germline CDR1 is MNHNY and CDR2 SVGAGI (reference sequence). The CDR3 totals 14 residues. V was shortened by 0 bases and J by 6 bases, with 11 bases between the two germline ends.

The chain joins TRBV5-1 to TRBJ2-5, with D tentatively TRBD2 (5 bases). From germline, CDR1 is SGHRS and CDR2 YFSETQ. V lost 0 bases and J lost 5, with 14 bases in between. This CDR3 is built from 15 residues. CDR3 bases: TGCGCCAGCAGCTTGGCCGGGGTCAGAAGGGAGACCCAGTACTTC. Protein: CASSLAGVRRETQYF.

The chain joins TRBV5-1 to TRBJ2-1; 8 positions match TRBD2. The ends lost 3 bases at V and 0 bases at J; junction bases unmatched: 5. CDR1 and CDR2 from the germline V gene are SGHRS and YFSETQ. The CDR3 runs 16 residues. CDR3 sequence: CASSSDLAGSYNEQFF. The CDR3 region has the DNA TGCGCCAGCAGCTCCGACCTAGCGGGCTCCTACAATGAGCAGTTCTTC.

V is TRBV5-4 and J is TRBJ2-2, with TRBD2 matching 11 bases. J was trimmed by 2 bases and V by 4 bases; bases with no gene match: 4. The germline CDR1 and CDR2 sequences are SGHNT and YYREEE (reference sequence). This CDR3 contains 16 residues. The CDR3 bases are TGTGCCAGCAGCACGGGACTAGCGGTCAACACCGGGGAGCTGTTTTTT. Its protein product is CASSTGLAVNTGELFF. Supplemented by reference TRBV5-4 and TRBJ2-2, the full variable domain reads ETGVTQSPTHLIKTRGQQVTLRCSSQSGHNTVSWYQQALGQGPQFIFQYYREEENGRGNFPPRFSGLQFPNYSSELNVNALELDDSALYLCASSTGLAVNTGELFFGEGSRLTVL.

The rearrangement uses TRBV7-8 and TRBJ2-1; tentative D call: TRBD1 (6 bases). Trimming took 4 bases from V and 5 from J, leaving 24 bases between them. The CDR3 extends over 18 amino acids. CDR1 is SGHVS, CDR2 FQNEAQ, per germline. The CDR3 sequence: CASSSKRFTGWGNNEQFF. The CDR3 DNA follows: TGTGCCAGCAGCTCCAAGCGTTTCACAGGGTGGGGAAACAATGAGCAGTTCTTC.

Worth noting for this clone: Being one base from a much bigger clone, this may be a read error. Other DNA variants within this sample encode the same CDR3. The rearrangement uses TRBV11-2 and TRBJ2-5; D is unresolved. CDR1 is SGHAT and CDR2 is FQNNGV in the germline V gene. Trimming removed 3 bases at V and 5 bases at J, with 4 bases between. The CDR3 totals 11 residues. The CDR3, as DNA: TGTGCCAGCAGCTTTGGGGAGACCCAGTACTTC. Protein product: CASSFGETQYF.

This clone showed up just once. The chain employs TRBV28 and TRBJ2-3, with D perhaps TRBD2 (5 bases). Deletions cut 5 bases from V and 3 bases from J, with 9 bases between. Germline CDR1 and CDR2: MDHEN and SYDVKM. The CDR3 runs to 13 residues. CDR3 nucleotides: TGTGCCAGCAGTCAAGGGAGAACAGATACGCAGTATTTT. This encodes CASSQGRTDTQYF.

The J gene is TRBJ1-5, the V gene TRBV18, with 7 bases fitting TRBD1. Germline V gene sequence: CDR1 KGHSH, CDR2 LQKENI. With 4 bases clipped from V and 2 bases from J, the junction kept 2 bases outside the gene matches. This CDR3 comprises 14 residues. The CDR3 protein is CASSRDSGNQPQHF. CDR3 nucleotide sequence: TGTGCCAGCTCACGGGACAGTGGCAATCAGCCCCAGCATTTT.

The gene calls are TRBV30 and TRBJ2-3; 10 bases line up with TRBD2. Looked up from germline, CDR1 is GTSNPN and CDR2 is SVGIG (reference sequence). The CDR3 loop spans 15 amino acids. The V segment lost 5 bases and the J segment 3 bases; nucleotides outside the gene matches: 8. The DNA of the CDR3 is TGTGCCTGGGGCGGCCTACTAGCGGGAACAGATACGCAGTATTTT. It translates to CAWGGLLAGTDTQYF.

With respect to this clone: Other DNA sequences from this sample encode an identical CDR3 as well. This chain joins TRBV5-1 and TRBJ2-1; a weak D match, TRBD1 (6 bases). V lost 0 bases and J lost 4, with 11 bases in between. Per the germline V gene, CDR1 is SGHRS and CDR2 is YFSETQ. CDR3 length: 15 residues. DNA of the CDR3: TGCGCCAGCAGCTTGGGGCAGGGGAGATACAATGAGCAGTTCTTC. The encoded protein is CASSLGQGRYNEQFF. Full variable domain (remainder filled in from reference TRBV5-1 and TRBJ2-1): KAGVTQTPRYLIKTRGQQVTLSCSPISGHRSVSWYQQTPGQGLQFLFEYFSETQRNKGNFPGRFSGRQFSNSRSEMNVSTLELGDSALYLCASSLGQGRYNEQFFGPGTRLTVL.